A single T cell receptor beta chain is shown here with its context. This sample was taken from a study of shared clonotypes between healthy human individuals. Sequenced by immunoSEQ multiplex PCR; TCRdb stores in-frame clones only, minus some. The table includes around 350,000 clones, over 70% detected once. Sequenced sample: memory CD4+ T cells sorted from blood. The subset was: CD45RA-negative fraction. The receptor was derived from a young man in good health.

CDR3 nucleotide sequence: TGTGCCAGCAGCTTATCGGGTACAAGATACAATGAGCAGTTCTTC. It specifies CASSLSGTRYNEQFF. This chain joins TRBV7-9 and TRBJ2-1; no reliable D call. Trimming cost V 2 bases and J 4 bases, with 12 bases left between them. CDR3 length equals 15 residues. CDR1 and CDR2 from the germline V gene are SEHNR and FQNEAQ (reference sequence).